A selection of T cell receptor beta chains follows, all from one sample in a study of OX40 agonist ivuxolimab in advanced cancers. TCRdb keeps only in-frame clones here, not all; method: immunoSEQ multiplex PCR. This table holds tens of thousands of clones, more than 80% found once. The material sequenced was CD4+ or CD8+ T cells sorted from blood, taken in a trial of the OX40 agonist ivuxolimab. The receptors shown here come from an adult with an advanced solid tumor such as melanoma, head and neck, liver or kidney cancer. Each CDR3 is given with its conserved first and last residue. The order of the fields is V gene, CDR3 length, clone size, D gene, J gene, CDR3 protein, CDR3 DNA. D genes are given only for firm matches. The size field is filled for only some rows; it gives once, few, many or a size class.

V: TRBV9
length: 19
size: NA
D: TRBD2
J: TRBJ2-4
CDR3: CASSVASGRLGGAKNIQYF
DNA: TGTGCCAGCAGCGTAGCTAGCGGGAGGCTCGGGGGGGCCAAAAACATTCAGTACTTC

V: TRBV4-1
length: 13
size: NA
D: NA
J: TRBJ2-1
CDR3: CASSPEAGFEQFF
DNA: TGCGCCAGCAGCCCCGAGGCGGGGTTTGAGCAGTTCTTC

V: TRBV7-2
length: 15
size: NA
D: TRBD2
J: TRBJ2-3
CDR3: CASSLSSGMTDTQYF
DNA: TGTGCCAGCAGCTTATCTAGCGGGATGACAGATACGCAGTATTTT

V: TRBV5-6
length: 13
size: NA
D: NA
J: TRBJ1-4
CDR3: CASRGLRDEKLFF
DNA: TGTGCCAGCAGGGGGCTCCGCGATGAAAAACTGTTTTTT

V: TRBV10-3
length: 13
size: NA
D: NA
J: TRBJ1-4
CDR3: CAITDKANEKLFF
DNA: TGTGCCATCACGGACAAAGCTAATGAAAAACTGTTTTTT

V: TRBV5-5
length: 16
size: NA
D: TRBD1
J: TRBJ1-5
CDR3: CASSLGTGGYRQPQHF
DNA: TGTGCCAGCAGCTTGGGGACAGGGGGTTATCGACAGCCCCAGCATTTT

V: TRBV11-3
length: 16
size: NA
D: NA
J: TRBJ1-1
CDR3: CASSLGKVGLNTEAFF
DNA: TGTGCCAGCAGCTTAGGAAAGGTGGGGCTGAACACTGAAGCTTTCTTT

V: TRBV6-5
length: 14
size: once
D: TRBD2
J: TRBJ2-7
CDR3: CASSYSGGSGSQYF
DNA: TGTGCCAGCAGTTACTCCGGGGGTAGCGGGAGTCAGTACTTC

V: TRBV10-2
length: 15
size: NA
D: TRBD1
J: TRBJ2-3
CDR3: CASSESTGVRDTQYF
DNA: TGCGCCAGCAGTGAGTCGACAGGGGTTAGAGATACGCAGTATTTT

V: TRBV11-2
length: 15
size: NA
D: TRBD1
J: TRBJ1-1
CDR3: CASSFSGTGEPEAFF
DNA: TGTGCCAGCAGCTTTTCCGGGACAGGGGAACCTGAAGCTTTCTTT

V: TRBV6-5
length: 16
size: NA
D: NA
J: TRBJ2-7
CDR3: CASSYGLPVGAYEQYF
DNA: TGTGCCAGCAGTTATGGGCTGCCGGTGGGAGCCTACGAGCAGTACTTC

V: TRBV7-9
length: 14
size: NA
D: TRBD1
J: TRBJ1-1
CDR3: CASSLWTGSTEAFF
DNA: TGTGCCAGCAGCTTATGGACAGGAAGCACTGAAGCTTTCTTT

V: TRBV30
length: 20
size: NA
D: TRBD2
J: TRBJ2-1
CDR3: CAWTILPGTSGRASYNEQFF
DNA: TGTGCCTGGACCATATTACCCGGGACTAGCGGGAGGGCAAGCTACAATGAGCAGTTCTTC

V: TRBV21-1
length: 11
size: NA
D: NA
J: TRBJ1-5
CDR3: CASSGSQPQHF
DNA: TGTGCCAGCAGCGGCAGTCAGCCCCAGCATTTT